The clone carrying this T cell receptor beta chain showed up just once. Germline trimming cut 3 bases from V and 7 bases from J; bases unmatched to any gene: 13. Germline lookup yields CDR1 SGHDT and CDR2 YYEEEE. The CDR3 is made up of 17 amino acids. This record comes from a study of blood T cell repertoires in COVID-19. Overall study context: Italy, Spain and the United States were the sources of the convalescent and acute COVID-19 samples.

Participants were aged about 18 to 100 years from about 25 US areas. As processed by the authors: For nucleated cells, counts were estimated from reference gene primer amplification. Repertoires were generated with immunoSEQ multiplex PCR, while TCRdb's copy carries only in-frame clones and drops some. V, J and clone size reflect that table, while D and trimming were determined from the DNA. The sample holds under 350,000 clones, 65% to 90% seen once. Sequencing input: PBMCs or T cells enriched from blood (not recorded which). The rearrangement uses TRBV5-6 and TRBJ1-6; 7 bases match TRBD1. This TCR came from a woman in her thirties or forties with acute COVID-19. The CDR3 bases are TGTGCCAGCAGCTGGACCGCCGGACAGGCAAGCAATTCACCCCTCCACTTT. Translated: CASSWTAGQASNSPLHF. Full variable domain (outside the CDR3, taken from reference TRBV5-6 and TRBJ1-6): DAGVTQSPTHLIKTRGQQVTLRCSPKSGHDTVSWYQQALGQGPQFIFQYYEEEERQRGNFPDRFSGHQFPNYSSELNVNALLLGDSALYLCASSWTAGQASNSPLHFGNGTRLTVT.